The clone carrying this TCR beta chain was observed at least ten times. This sample was included in a study of read filtering for tumor transcriptome and immune sequencing. Whole-study context: The cohort had roughly 16 men and approximately 13 women aged about 45 to 80, mean about 67 years. Transcriptome libraries were built from DNase-treated RNA.

Molecular barcoded adaptors covering alpha/delta and beta/gamma chains were used on roughly 400 ng RNA. TCRdb fed the reads into MiXCR, producing one record per CDR3 protein. Of 40,000 to 50,000 distinct CDR3 sequences detected, roughly a fifth appear once; the ten largest clones hold approximately 15%. V was trimmed by 8 bases and J by 0 bases, leaving 13 bases between them. In germline, CDR1 is GTSNPN, CDR2 SVGIG (reference sequence). The CDR3 consists of 14 residues. This rearrangement joins TRBV30 to TRBJ2-2; no clear D gene. The origin of this receptor is a donor over 35 with multiple myeloma. The sample comprised a population of CD138-negative cells sorted from bone marrow. The CDR3 region is CARATSPNTGELFF. The CDR3 DNA sequence: TGTGCCAGGGCGACCTCTCCGAACACCGGGGAGCTGTTTTTT.